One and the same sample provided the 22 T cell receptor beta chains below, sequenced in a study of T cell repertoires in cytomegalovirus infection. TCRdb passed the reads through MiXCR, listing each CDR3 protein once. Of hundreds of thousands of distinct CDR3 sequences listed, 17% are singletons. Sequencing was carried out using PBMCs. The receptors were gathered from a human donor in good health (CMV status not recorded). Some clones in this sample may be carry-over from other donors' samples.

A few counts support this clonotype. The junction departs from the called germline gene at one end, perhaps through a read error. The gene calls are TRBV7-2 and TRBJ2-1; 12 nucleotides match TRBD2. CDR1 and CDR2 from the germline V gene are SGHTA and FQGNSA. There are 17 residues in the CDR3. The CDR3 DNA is TGTGCCAGCAGCCCCCCACCGGGACTAGCGGGCCAGAATGGGCAGTTCTTC. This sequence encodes CASSPPPGLAGQNGQFF.

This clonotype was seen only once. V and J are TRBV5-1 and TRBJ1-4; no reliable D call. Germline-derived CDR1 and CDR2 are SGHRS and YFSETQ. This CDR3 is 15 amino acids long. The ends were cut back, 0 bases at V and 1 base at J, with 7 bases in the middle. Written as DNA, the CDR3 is TGCGCCAGCAGCTTGGAAGTGGGAACTAATGAAAAACTGTTTTTT. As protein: CASSLEVGTNEKLFF.

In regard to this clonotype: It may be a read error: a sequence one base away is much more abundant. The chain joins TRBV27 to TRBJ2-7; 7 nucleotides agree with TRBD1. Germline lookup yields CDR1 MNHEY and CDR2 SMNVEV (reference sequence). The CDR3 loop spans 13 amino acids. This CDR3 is CVTRGGRAYEQYF. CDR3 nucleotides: TGTGTCACTAGAGGGGGCAGGGCCTACGAGCAGTACTTC.

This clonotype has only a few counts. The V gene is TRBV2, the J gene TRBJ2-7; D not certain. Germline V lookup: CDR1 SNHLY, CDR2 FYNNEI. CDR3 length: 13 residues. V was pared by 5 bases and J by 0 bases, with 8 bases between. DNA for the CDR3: TGTGCCAGCAGTAGCCCAAGCTCCTACGAGCAGTACTTC. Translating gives CASSSPSSYEQYF.

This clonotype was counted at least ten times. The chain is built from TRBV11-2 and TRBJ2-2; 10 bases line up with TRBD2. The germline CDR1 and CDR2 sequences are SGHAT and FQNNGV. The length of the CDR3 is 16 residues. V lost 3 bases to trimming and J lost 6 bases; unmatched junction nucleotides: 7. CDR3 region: CASSFQRGGWAGELFF. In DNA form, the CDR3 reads TGTGCCAGCAGCTTTCAGCGGGGGGGCTGGGCCGGGGAGCTGTTTTTT.

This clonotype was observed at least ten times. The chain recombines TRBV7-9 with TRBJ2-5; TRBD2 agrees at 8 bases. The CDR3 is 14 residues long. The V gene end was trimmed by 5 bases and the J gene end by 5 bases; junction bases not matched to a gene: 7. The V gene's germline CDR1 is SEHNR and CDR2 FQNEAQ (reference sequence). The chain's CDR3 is CASSPGLGWETQYF. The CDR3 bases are TGTGCCAGCAGCCCGGGACTAGGATGGGAGACCCAGTACTTC. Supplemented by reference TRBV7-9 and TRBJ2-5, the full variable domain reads DTGVSQNPRHKITKRGQNVTFRCDPISEHNRLYWYRQTLGQGPEFLTYFQNEAQLEKSRLLSDRFSAERPKGSFSTLEIQRTEQGDSAMYLCASSPGLGWETQYFGPGTRLLVL.

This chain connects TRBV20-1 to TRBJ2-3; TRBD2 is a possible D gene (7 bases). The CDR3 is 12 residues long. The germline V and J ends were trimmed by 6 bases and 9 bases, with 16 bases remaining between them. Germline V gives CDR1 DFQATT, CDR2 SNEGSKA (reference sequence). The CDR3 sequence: CSAHGGGGTQYF. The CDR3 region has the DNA TGCAGTGCCCATGGGGGAGGGGGGACGCAGTATTTT.

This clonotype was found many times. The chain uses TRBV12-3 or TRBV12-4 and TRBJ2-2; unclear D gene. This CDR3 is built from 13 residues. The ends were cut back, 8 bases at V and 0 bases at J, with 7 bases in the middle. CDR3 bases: TGTGCCAGCCAAAAACCGAACACCGGGGAGCTGTTTTTT. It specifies CASQKPNTGELFF.

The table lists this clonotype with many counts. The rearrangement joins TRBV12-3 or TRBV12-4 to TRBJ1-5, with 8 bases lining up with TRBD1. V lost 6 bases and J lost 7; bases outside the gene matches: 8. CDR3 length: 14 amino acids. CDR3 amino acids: CASSRTGIVQPQHF. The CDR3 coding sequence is TGTGCCAGCAGCCGGACAGGGATTGTCCAGCCCCAGCATTTT.

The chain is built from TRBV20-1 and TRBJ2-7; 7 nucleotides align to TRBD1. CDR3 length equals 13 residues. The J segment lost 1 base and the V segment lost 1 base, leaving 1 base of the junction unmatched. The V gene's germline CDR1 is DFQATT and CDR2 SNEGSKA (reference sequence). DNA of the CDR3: TGCAGTGCTAGAGGGACAGGATCCTACGAGCAGTACTTC. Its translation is CSARGTGSYEQYF.

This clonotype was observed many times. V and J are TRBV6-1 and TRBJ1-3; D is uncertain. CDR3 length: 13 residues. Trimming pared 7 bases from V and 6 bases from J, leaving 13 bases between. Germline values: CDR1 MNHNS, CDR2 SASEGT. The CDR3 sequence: CASTITNLNTIYF. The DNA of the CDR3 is TGTGCCAGCACTATTACAAATTTAAACACCATATATTTT.

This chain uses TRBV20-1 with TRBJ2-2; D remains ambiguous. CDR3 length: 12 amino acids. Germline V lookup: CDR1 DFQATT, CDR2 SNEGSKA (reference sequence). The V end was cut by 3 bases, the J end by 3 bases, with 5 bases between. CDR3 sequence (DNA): TGCAGTGCTAGTAATTACACCGGGGAGCTGTTTTTT. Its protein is CSASNYTGELFF.

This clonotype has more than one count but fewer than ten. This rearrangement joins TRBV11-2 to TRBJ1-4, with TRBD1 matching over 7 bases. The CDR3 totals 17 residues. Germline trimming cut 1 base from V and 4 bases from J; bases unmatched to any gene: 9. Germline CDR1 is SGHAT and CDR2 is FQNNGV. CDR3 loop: CASSLVHRQGINEKLFF. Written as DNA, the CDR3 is TGTGCCAGCAGCTTAGTACATCGACAGGGTATTAATGAAAAACTGTTTTTT.

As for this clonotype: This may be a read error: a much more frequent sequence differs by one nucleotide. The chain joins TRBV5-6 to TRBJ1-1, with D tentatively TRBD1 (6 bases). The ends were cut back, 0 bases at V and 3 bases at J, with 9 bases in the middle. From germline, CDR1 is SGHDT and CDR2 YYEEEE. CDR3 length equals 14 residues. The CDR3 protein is CASSLVGGHTEAFF. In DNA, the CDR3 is TGTGCCAGCAGCTTGGTCGGGGGGCACACTGAAGCTTTCTTT.

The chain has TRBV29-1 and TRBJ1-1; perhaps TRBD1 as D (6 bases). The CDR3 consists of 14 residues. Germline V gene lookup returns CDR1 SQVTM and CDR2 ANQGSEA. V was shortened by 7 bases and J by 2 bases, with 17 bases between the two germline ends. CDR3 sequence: CSAIIAGANTEAFF. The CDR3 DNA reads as TGCAGCGCAATCATCGCGGGGGCCAACACTGAAGCTTTCTTT. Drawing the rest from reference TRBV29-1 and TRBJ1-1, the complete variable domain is SAVISQKPSRDICQRGTSLTIQCQVDSQVTMMFWYRQQPGQSLTLIATANQGSEATYESGFVIDKFPISRPNLTFSTLTVSNMSPEDSSIYLCSAIIAGANTEAFFGQGTRLTVV.

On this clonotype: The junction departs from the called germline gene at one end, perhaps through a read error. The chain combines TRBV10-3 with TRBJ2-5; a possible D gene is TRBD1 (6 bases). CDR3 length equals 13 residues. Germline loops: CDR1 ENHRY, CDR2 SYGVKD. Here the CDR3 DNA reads TGTGCCACCAGTTGGGGGCAAGGGGAGACCCAGTACTTC. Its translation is CATSWGQGETQYF.

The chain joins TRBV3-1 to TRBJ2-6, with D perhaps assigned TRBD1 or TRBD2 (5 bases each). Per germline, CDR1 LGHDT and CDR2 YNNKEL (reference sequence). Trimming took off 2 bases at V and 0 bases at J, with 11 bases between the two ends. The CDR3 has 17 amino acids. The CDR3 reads CASSQFGTVSGANVLTF. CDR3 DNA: TGTGCCAGCAGCCAATTCGGGACGGTCTCTGGGGCCAACGTCCTGACTTTC.

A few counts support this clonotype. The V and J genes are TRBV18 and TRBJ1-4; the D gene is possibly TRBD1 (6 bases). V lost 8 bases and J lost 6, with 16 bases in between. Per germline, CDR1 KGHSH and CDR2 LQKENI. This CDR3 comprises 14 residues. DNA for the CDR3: TGTGCCAGCGGAGAAGCAGGGGTGGATGAAAAACTGTTTTTT. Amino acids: CASGEAGVDEKLFF.

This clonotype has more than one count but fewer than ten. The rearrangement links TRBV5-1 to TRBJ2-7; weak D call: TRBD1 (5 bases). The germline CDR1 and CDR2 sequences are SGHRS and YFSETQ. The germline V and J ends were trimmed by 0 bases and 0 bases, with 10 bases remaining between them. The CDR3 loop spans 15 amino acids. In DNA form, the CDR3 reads TGCGCCAGCAGCTTGGATCAGGGCTACTCCTACGAGCAGTACTTC. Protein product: CASSLDQGYSYEQYF. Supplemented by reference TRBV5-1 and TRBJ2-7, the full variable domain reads KAGVTQTPRYLIKTRGQQVTLSCSPISGHRSVSWYQQTPGQGLQFLFEYFSETQRNKGNFPGRFSGRQFSNSRSEMNVSTLELGDSALYLCASSLDQGYSYEQYFGPGTRLTVT.

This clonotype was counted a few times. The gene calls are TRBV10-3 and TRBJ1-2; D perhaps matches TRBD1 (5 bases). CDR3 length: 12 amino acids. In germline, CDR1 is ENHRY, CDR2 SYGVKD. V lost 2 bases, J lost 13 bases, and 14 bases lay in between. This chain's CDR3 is CAISEMGTATTF. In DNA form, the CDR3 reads TGTGCCATCAGTGAGATGGGGACCGCCACCACCTTC.

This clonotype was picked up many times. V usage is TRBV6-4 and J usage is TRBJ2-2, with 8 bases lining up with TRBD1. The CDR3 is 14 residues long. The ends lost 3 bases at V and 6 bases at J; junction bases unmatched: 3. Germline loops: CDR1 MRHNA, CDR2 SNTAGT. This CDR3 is CASSEGQAPGELFF. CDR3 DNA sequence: TGTGCCAGCAGTGAGGGACAGGCACCCGGGGAGCTGTTTTTT.

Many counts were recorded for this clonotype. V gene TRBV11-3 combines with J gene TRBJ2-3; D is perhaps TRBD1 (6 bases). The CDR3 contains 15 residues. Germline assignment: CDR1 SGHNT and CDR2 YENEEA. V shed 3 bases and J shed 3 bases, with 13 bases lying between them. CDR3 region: CASSLGAGYTDTQYF. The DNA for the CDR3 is TGTGCCAGCAGCTTGGGGGCAGGATATACAGATACGCAGTATTTT.